A selection of T cell receptor beta chains follows, all from one sample in a study of graft-versus-host responses after intestinal transplantation. The table came from immunoSEQ multiplex PCR; TCRdb's copy has only in-frame clones and leaves some out. The sample includes 35,000 to 45,000 clones, about 95% seen only once; the top ten take about 0.8%. This specimen consisted of PBMCs, obtained 16 days after intestinal transplant. The receptors were sampled from a human patient who received an intestinal transplant, so some T cells may come from the graft donor. CDR3s include the opening cysteine and the closing phenylalanine or tryptophan. Each record gives: J gene, V gene, clone size, D gene, CDR3 DNA, CDR3 protein. A D gene is named only where the DNA matches it firmly. Clone size, where shown, is once, few, many, or a class for clones that have expanded.

J gene: TRBJ2-7
V gene: TRBV28
clone size: .
D gene: TRBD2
CDR3 DNA: TGTGCCAGCAGTTTGTGGACTAGCGGGGGCTACGAGCAGTACTTC
CDR3 protein: CASSLWTSGGYEQYF

J gene: TRBJ2-7
V gene: TRBV11-2
clone size: .
D gene: TRBD2
CDR3 DNA: TGTGCCAGCAGCTTAGGGGGTAGCGGGAGATACGAGCAGTACTTC
CDR3 protein: CASSLGGSGRYEQYF

J gene: TRBJ2-1
V gene: TRBV7-9
clone size: once
D gene: .
CDR3 DNA: TGTGCCAGCAGCTTACCGGGAGAGGGGCAGTTCTTC
CDR3 protein: CASSLPGEGQFF

J gene: TRBJ2-5
V gene: TRBV4-1
clone size: .
D gene: .
CDR3 DNA: TGCGCCAGCAGCCCCGTGGTGGGCCAAGAGACCCAGTACTTC
CDR3 protein: CASSPVVGQETQYF

J gene: TRBJ2-7
V gene: TRBV27
clone size: .
D gene: .
CDR3 DNA: TGTGCCAGCAGTTTATCCCTATCCGGGGGCCCCTACGAGCAGTACTTC
CDR3 protein: CASSLSLSGGPYEQYF

J gene: TRBJ1-1
V gene: TRBV6-5
clone size: .
D gene: .
CDR3 DNA: TGTGCCAGCAGGTACGGGCCCCCGCTGAACACTGAAGCTTTCTTT
CDR3 protein: CASRYGPPLNTEAFF

J gene: TRBJ1-3
V gene: TRBV19
clone size: .
D gene: .
CDR3 DNA: TGTGCCAGTAGTATAAATCGGGAGACCATATATTTT
CDR3 protein: CASSINRETIYF

J gene: TRBJ2-1
V gene: TRBV11-2
clone size: .
D gene: TRBD2
CDR3 DNA: TGTGCCAGCAGCATAGCGGGAGAGTACAATGAGCAGTTCTTC
CDR3 protein: CASSIAGEYNEQFF

J gene: TRBJ1-4
V gene: TRBV27
clone size: .
D gene: TRBD1
CDR3 DNA: TGTGCCAGCAGCCTGCATTTGGGACAGGGTCCCGGGGGGGAAAAACTGTTTTTT
CDR3 protein: CASSLHLGQGPGGEKLFF

J gene: TRBJ2-7
V gene: TRBV7-8
clone size: .
D gene: .
CDR3 DNA: TGTGCCAGCAGCTTAGTGCGTAGACGGGAGAGGAGCTACGAGCAGTACTTC
CDR3 protein: CASSLVRRRERSYEQYF

J gene: TRBJ2-1
V gene: TRBV5-5
clone size: .
D gene: TRBD2
CDR3 DNA: TGTGCCAGCAGCTCCACTGGCGGGAGCCCCTCCTACAATGAGCAGTTCTTC
CDR3 protein: CASSSTGGSPSYNEQFF

J gene: TRBJ1-1
V gene: TRBV6-5
clone size: once
D gene: .
CDR3 DNA: TGTGCCAGCAGCCGACGGGCGAACACTGAAGCTTTCTTT
CDR3 protein: CASSRRANTEAFF

J gene: TRBJ2-7
V gene: TRBV5-1
clone size: .
D gene: .
CDR3 DNA: TGCGCCAGCAGCCCGGCCGGACTACCCTCCTACGAGCAGTACTTC
CDR3 protein: CASSPAGLPSYEQYF

J gene: TRBJ1-4
V gene: TRBV28
clone size: .
D gene: .
CDR3 DNA: TGTGCCAGCAGTTTATTCCCCGCTCCAACTAATGAAAAACTGTTTTTT
CDR3 protein: CASSLFPAPTNEKLFF

J gene: TRBJ1-1
V gene: TRBV27
clone size: .
D gene: .
CDR3 DNA: TGTGCCAGCAGTTTATACCCCCTGATTGCCATGAACACTGAAGCTTTCTTT
CDR3 protein: CASSLYPLIAMNTEAFF

J gene: TRBJ2-7
V gene: TRBV6-1
clone size: .
D gene: TRBD1
CDR3 DNA: TGTGCCAGCAGGGACAGGGCGAGATACGAGCAGTACTTC
CDR3 protein: CASRDRARYEQYF

J gene: TRBJ2-7
V gene: TRBV19
clone size: .
D gene: .
CDR3 DNA: TGTGCCAGTAGTATAGATGAAACAGGAGGCTACGAGCAGTACTTC
CDR3 protein: CASSIDETGGYEQYF

J gene: TRBJ2-4
V gene: TRBV28
clone size: .
D gene: TRBD2
CDR3 DNA: TGTGCCAGCAGTTTCCTAGCGGGAGCCAAAAACATTCAGTACTTC
CDR3 protein: CASSFLAGAKNIQYF

J gene: TRBJ1-1
V gene: TRBV4-1
clone size: .
D gene: .
CDR3 DNA: TGCGCCAGCAGCCAAGTCTTATGGGGCCTTAAAGGAGCCCGCATTACTGAAGCTTTCTTT
CDR3 protein: CASSQVLWGLKGARITEAFF

J gene: TRBJ2-3
V gene: TRBV28
clone size: .
D gene: TRBD1
CDR3 DNA: TGTGCCAGCGGTCCAATCGACAGGGGGCTCTCAGATACGCAGTATTTT
CDR3 protein: CASGPIDRGLSDTQYF

J gene: TRBJ1-5
V gene: TRBV5-1
clone size: few
D gene: .
CDR3 DNA: TGCGCCAGCAGCTTGGGACAGGATCAGCCCCAGCATTTT
CDR3 protein: CASSLGQDQPQHF

J gene: TRBJ2-7
V gene: TRBV28
clone size: .
D gene: .
CDR3 DNA: TGTGCCAGCGACCGTTACAGGGCCCCCTCCTACGAGCAGTACTTC
CDR3 protein: CASDRYRAPSYEQYF

J gene: TRBJ2-7
V gene: TRBV9
clone size: .
D gene: .
CDR3 DNA: TGTGCCAGCAGCGCTCCCGGGACCGACCACGAGCAGTACTTC
CDR3 protein: CASSAPGTDHEQYF

J gene: TRBJ2-1
V gene: TRBV6-6
clone size: .
D gene: TRBD2
CDR3 DNA: TGTGCCAGCAGGCCCGGGACTAGCGGGTCCGGGGAGCAGTTCTTC
CDR3 protein: CASRPGTSGSGEQFF

J gene: TRBJ2-5
V gene: TRBV19
clone size: .
D gene: TRBD1
CDR3 DNA: TGTGCCAGTAGTATCGGACAGGGTACCCAAGAGACCCAGTACTTC
CDR3 protein: CASSIGQGTQETQYF

J gene: TRBJ2-1
V gene: TRBV7-8
clone size: .
D gene: TRBD1
CDR3 DNA: TGTGCCAGCAGCCAGACCCCGGGGCAGGGGGCATGGGAGCAGTTCTTC
CDR3 protein: CASSQTPGQGAWEQFF

J gene: TRBJ2-7
V gene: TRBV5-5
clone size: .
D gene: .
CDR3 DNA: TGTGCCAGCAGCGCACAGACATACGAGCAGTACTTC
CDR3 protein: CASSAQTYEQYF

J gene: TRBJ1-1
V gene: TRBV15
clone size: .
D gene: .
CDR3 DNA: TGTGCCACCAGCAGAAAGGGGGATCTCTTTGAAGCTTTCTTT
CDR3 protein: CATSRKGDLFEAFF

J gene: TRBJ2-1
V gene: TRBV11-2
clone size: .
D gene: .
CDR3 DNA: TGTGCCAGCAGGACCAGTTGGGAGCAGTTCTTC
CDR3 protein: CASRTSWEQFF

J gene: TRBJ1-5
V gene: TRBV2
clone size: .
D gene: .
CDR3 DNA: TGTGCCAGCAGGGCACCGTTCAGCAATCAGCCCCAGCATTTT
CDR3 protein: CASRAPFSNQPQHF

J gene: TRBJ2-3
V gene: TRBV11-1
clone size: .
D gene: TRBD1
CDR3 DNA: TGTGCCAGCCGGGACAGGGGGCCAGATACGCAGTATTTT
CDR3 protein: CASRDRGPDTQYF

J gene: TRBJ1-2
V gene: TRBV28
clone size: .
D gene: .
CDR3 DNA: TGTGCCAGCAGCCGAGGGAGAATATGGTATGGCTACACCTTC
CDR3 protein: CASSRGRIWYGYTF

J gene: TRBJ2-2
V gene: TRBV6-4
clone size: .
D gene: TRBD2
CDR3 DNA: TGTGCCAGCAAGAGCGGGAGGGAAGCCGGGGAGCTGTTTTTT
CDR3 protein: CASKSGREAGELFF

J gene: TRBJ2-7
V gene: TRBV18
clone size: .
D gene: TRBD2
CDR3 DNA: TGTGCCAGCTCACCACGTCGCGGGGGCTCCTACGAGCAGTACTTC
CDR3 protein: CASSPRRGGSYEQYF

J gene: TRBJ2-1
V gene: TRBV5-1
clone size: .
D gene: .
CDR3 DNA: TGCGCCAGCAGCTTGGACGAGGATGAGCAGTTCTTC
CDR3 protein: CASSLDEDEQFF

J gene: TRBJ1-2
V gene: TRBV7-9
clone size: .
D gene: .
CDR3 DNA: TGTGCCAGCAGCTTAGCGCAGGGGAGCCTCTATGGCTACACCTTC
CDR3 protein: CASSLAQGSLYGYTF

J gene: TRBJ2-7
V gene: TRBV4-3
clone size: .
D gene: .
CDR3 DNA: TGCGCCAGCAGCCTTGGCCCCGGGTCCGAGCAGTACTTC
CDR3 protein: CASSLGPGSEQYF

J gene: TRBJ2-1
V gene: TRBV19
clone size: few
D gene: .
CDR3 DNA: TGTGCCAGTAGTATTTTCGGGGACCGTTACTCCTACAATGAGCAGTTCTTC
CDR3 protein: CASSIFGDRYSYNEQFF

J gene: TRBJ2-2
V gene: TRBV6-5
clone size: .
D gene: .
CDR3 DNA: TGTGCCAGCGCATGGTCTGGATCTAACACCGGGGAGCTGTTTTTT
CDR3 protein: CASAWSGSNTGELFF

J gene: TRBJ2-7
V gene: TRBV9
clone size: .
D gene: TRBD1
CDR3 DNA: TGTGCCAGCAGCGCGGGACAGGGAACGGGCTACGAGCAGTACTTC
CDR3 protein: CASSAGQGTGYEQYF

J gene: TRBJ2-2
V gene: TRBV6-5
clone size: .
D gene: .
CDR3 DNA: TGTGCCAGCAGTTTCAGGACCGGGGAGCTGTTTTTT
CDR3 protein: CASSFRTGELFF

J gene: TRBJ2-5
V gene: TRBV19
clone size: few
D gene: TRBD1
CDR3 DNA: TGTGCCAGTAGTATACAGGGGGCAGAGACCCAGTACTTC
CDR3 protein: CASSIQGAETQYF